This entry describes one T cell receptor (beta chain). Its antigen remains unknown. These data come from a study of cytomegalovirus exposure and HLA in healthy donors. Study as a whole: Within the Caucasian-associated ancestry cluster were 81% of the 300 to 450 genotyped donors. The study's findings and limits: A later analysis reportedly identified an Asian-associated ancestry cluster as carrying fewer N-insertions than the roughly 720-donor mean. What a later analysis showed was that several of the most significant clusters appeared linked to common viral pathogens.

Primers: 60 Vbeta forward and 13 Jbeta reverse. The data were produced by immunoSEQ multiplex PCR, yet TCRdb's version contains in-frame clones alone and is incomplete. This sample has 120,000 or so clones, with around 80% found just once. This clonotype originated in a female donor in good health and CMV-seronegative. Sequenced material: PBMCs.

The CDR3 DNA reads TGTGCCAGCAGTGAACGGTACAGAAACCTGCTGTTTTTT. As protein: CASSERYRNLLFF. This chain connects TRBV25-1 to TRBJ1-4, with no clear D. The CDR3 covers 13 residues. The V gene lost 2 bases and the J gene lost 14 bases, with 15 bases spanning the gap. The germline gives CDR1 MGHDK, CDR2 SYGVNS.